The 19 T cell receptor beta chains below come from one sample, sequenced in a study of T cells after yellow fever vaccination. TCRdb processed the 5' RACE reads anew with MiXCR; each CDR3 protein has one entry. The sample records some 27,000 distinct CDR3 sequences, roughly 5.9% being singletons. The specimen comprised PBMCs, either bulk or a sorted T-cell subset (CD4+, CD8+, memory, or dextramer-sorted; not recorded which), sampled on the day of the yellow fever booster vaccination. The source is a man aged 25-45 years who received the YFV17D yellow fever vaccine.

This clonotype has a count of ten or more. The rearrangement links TRBV6-5 to TRBJ2-6; the D gene could be TRBD1 or TRBD2 (5 bases each). V was trimmed by 4 bases and J by 0 bases, leaving 19 bases between them. Germline V gives CDR1 MNHEY, CDR2 SVGAGI. This CDR3 spans 19 amino acids. The CDR3 reads CASSSFPQGALSGANVLTF. The CDR3 DNA reads TGTGCCAGCAGTTCCTTTCCCCAGGGAGCTCTCTCTGGGGCCAACGTCCTGACTTTC.

In this sample, this clonotype turned up many times. The J gene is TRBJ2-3, the V gene TRBV5-1; 10 nucleotides match TRBD1. Germline lookup yields CDR1 SGHRS and CDR2 YFSETQ. This CDR3 has 16 residues. V trimming: 4 bases; J trimming: 3 bases; junction bases outside the gene matches: 8. CDR3 sequence reads: CASSRYGQGETDTQYF. The CDR3 DNA follows: TGCGCCAGCAGCAGATATGGACAGGGGGAAACAGATACGCAGTATTTT.

The J gene is TRBJ2-3, the V gene TRBV11-2; 9 nucleotides align to TRBD2. V was clipped by 1 base and J by 3 bases; unmatched bases: 14. CDR1 and CDR2 from the germline V gene are SGHAT and FQNNGV. CDR3 length: 19 amino acids. This CDR3 is CASSLVPGDSGSGTDTQYF. The CDR3 coding sequence is TGTGCCAGCAGCTTAGTACCCGGGGATAGCGGGAGCGGTACAGATACGCAGTATTTT. The full variable domain, with the rest looked up from reference TRBV11-2 and TRBJ2-3, is EAGVAQSPRYKIIEKRQSVAFWCNPISGHATLYWYQQILGQGPKLLIQFQNNGVVDDSQLPKDRFSAERLKGVDSTLKIQPAKLEDSAVYLCASSLVPGDSGSGTDTQYFGPGTRLTVL.

On this clonotype: A much larger clone lies a single base off, so this may be a read error. The V call is TRBV7-9, the J call TRBJ2-7; 8 bases agree with TRBD1. Germline loops: CDR1 SEHNR, CDR2 FQNEAQ (reference sequence). This CDR3 region has 16 residues. Trimming took 5 bases from V and 2 from J; bases not matched to a gene: 11. CDR3 coding DNA: TGTGCCAGCAGCCGTCGACCGGTACAGGGGGCCTACGAGCAGTACTTC. This sequence encodes CASSRRPVQGAYEQYF.

There are many counts of this clonotype. The rearrangement links TRBV12-3 or TRBV12-4 to TRBJ2-4; 7 bases match TRBD1. The CDR3 is 13 residues long. J was trimmed by 7 bases and V by 3 bases; bases with no gene match: 3. The CDR3 loop reads CASSLSQGNIQYF. As DNA, the CDR3 is TGTGCCAGCAGTTTGTCACAGGGGAACATTCAGTACTTC.

This clonotype was seen more than once but under ten times. The V call is TRBV27, the J call TRBJ2-1; 7 bases map to TRBD1. CDR1 and CDR2 (germline): MNHEY, SMNVEV (reference sequence). V shed 9 bases, J shed 7 bases, and the junction held 12 bases outside the gene matches. This CDR3 is built from 14 residues. CDR3 sequence reads: CASQGVGWWNEQFF. Written as DNA, the CDR3 is TGTGCCAGTCAGGGGGTAGGATGGTGGAATGAGCAGTTCTTC.

Points on this clonotype: A read error may be the cause here, since a much bigger clone is one base away. The chain joins TRBV5-4 to TRBJ2-1; D is ambiguous. The CDR3 runs to 13 residues. Germline values: CDR1 SGHNT, CDR2 YYREEE (reference sequence). The CDR3 DNA sequence: TGTGCCAGCAGCTTGCCCTCCCACAATGAGCAGTTCTTC. Encoded protein: CASSLPSHNEQFF.

There are many counts of this clonotype. The chain couples TRBV15 to TRBJ2-1; possibly TRBD2 for D (6 bases). The V end lost 2 bases, the J end lost 4 bases, and 12 bases lay between the germline ends. Looked up from germline, CDR1 is LNHNV and CDR2 is YYDKDF (reference sequence). This CDR3 has 15 residues. DNA of the CDR3: TGTGCCACCAGCAGACAACCGGGGACTTACAATGAGCAGTTCTTC. Its protein product is CATSRQPGTYNEQFF. Variable domain in full (rest from reference TRBV15 and TRBJ2-1): DAMVIQNPRYQVTQFGKPVTLSCSQTLNHNVMYWYQQKSSQAPKLLFHYYDKDFNNEADTPDNFQSRRPNTSFCFLDIRSPGLGDTAMYLCATSRQPGTYNEQFFGPGTRLTVL.

This clonotype was recorded at least ten times. The gene calls are TRBV7-3 and TRBJ2-2; a possible D gene is TRBD1 (5 bases). CDR1 SGHTA and CDR2 FQGTGA come from the germline V gene. The CDR3 loop spans 14 amino acids. Between the trimmed V and J ends, which lost 5 bases and 5 bases, there was a span of 12 bases. The CDR3 sequence: CASSKGWTTGELFF. The CDR3 bases are TGTGCCAGCAGCAAGGGGTGGACGACCGGGGAGCTGTTTTTT.

This clonotype was seen many times. The J gene is TRBJ1-6, the V gene TRBV28; 7 positions match TRBD1. This CDR3 spans 14 amino acids. With V trimmed by 6 bases and J by 5 bases, 4 bases remained unmatched. CDR1 is MDHEN, CDR2 SYDVKM, per germline. The CDR3, as DNA: TGTGCCAGCAGGACCGGGACAGATAATTCACCCCTCCACTTT. It encodes CASRTGTDNSPLHF.

This clonotype was seen repeatedly, ten times or more. The chain combines TRBV20-1 with TRBJ2-1; 13 positions match TRBD2. Germline trimming cut 3 bases from V and 6 bases from J; bases unmatched to any gene: 2. This CDR3 has 14 amino acids. CDR1 is DFQATT, CDR2 SNEGSKA, per germline (reference sequence). The chain's CDR3 is CSARGLAGSNEQFF. CDR3 sequence (DNA): TGCAGTGCTAGGGGACTAGCGGGGTCCAATGAGCAGTTCTTC.

This clonotype was recorded once. The rearrangement uses TRBV3-1 and TRBJ2-6, with D perhaps matching TRBD1 (5 bases). The CDR3 extends over 18 amino acids. Germline CDR1 reads LGHDT; CDR2 reads YNNKEL (reference sequence). V lost 7 bases, J lost 4 bases, and 23 bases lay in between. The CDR3 here is CASTMQGQVELGANVLTF. For the CDR3, the DNA is TGTGCCAGCACCATGCAGGGCCAGGTAGAGCTCGGGGCCAACGTCCTGACTTTC.

This clonotype was seen at least ten times. The chain recombines TRBV18 with TRBJ2-5, with D perhaps given as TRBD1 or TRBD2 (7 bases each). V was clipped by 3 bases and J by 3 bases, with 17 bases between them. Germline V gives CDR1 KGHSH, CDR2 LQKENI. This CDR3 is 16 amino acids long. The CDR3 here is CASSPNQGGSEETQYF. The CDR3 nucleotides read TGTGCCAGCTCACCCAATCAGGGGGGGTCGGAAGAGACCCAGTACTTC.

Ten or more counts support this clonotype. V usage is TRBV20-1 and J usage is TRBJ1-6; D perhaps matches TRBD1 (5 bases). The CDR3 loop spans 13 amino acids. Germline CDR1 DFQATT, CDR2 SNEGSKA (reference sequence). V was shortened by 0 bases and J by 7 bases, with 7 bases between the two germline ends. DNA of the CDR3: TGCAGTGCTAGAGACAGGGAGAATTCACCCCTCCACTTT. Its protein is CSARDRENSPLHF.

This clonotype was counted ten times or more. The J gene is TRBJ2-3, the V gene TRBV18; 11 positions agree with TRBD2. V lost 3 bases and J lost 5; bases outside the gene matches: 10. Germline V gene data show CDR1 as KGHSH and CDR2 as LQKENI. The CDR3 covers 17 residues. The CDR3 sequence is CASSPSLAGGGGDTQYF. Here the CDR3 DNA reads TGTGCCAGCTCACCTTCTCTAGCGGGAGGAGGTGGAGATACGCAGTATTTT.

This clonotype has at least ten counts. The chain links TRBV6-2 or TRBV6-3 to TRBJ2-7, with TRBD2 as a possible D gene (6 bases). Germline loops: CDR1 MNHEY, CDR2 SVGEGT. V lost 8 bases and J lost 6, with 26 bases in between. This CDR3 is 16 amino acids long. Here the CDR3 reads CASRRSGVSGGTEQYF. The CDR3 DNA reads as TGTGCCAGCCGGCGTTCGGGAGTCAGTGGGGGGACCGAGCAGTACTTC.

There are many counts of this clonotype. The chain uses TRBV4-1 and TRBJ2-7; the D gene could be TRBD1 or TRBD2 (5 bases each). The CDR3 extends over 15 amino acids. The germline gives CDR1 MGHRA, CDR2 YSYEKL. V dropped 0 bases and J dropped 5 bases, with 14 bases sitting between them. The DNA for the CDR3 is TGCGCCAGCAGCCAAGATCGAGGGGTACCGAACGAGCAGTACTTC. It translates to CASSQDRGVPNEQYF.

This clonotype has ten or more counts. The chain is built from TRBV28 and TRBJ2-5; a possible D gene is TRBD1 (5 bases). Trimming cost V 1 base and J 5 bases, with 11 bases left between them. The length of the CDR3 is 14 residues. Germline CDR1 and CDR2: MDHEN and SYDVKM. In nucleotides, the CDR3 is TGTGCCAGCAGTTTATTGGACAAGATTGAGACCCAGTACTTC. Encoded protein: CASSLLDKIETQYF.

This clonotype was detected many times. V usage is TRBV3-1 and J usage is TRBJ1-1; no definite D call. Trimming took off 8 bases at V and 8 bases at J, with 12 bases between the two ends. Germline CDR1 LGHDT, CDR2 YNNKEL (reference sequence). The CDR3 length is 11 residues. The CDR3 DNA follows: TGTGCCAGCTCGGGAGCCAGGGAAGCTTTCTTT. Amino acids: CASSGAREAFF.